This TCR beta chain was captured by sequencing in a study of blood T cell repertoires in COVID-19. CDR1 and CDR2 from the germline V gene are SGHRS and YFSETQ. The CDR3 totals 13 residues. V was shortened by 2 bases and J by 3 bases, with 9 bases between the two germline ends. Here immunoSEQ multiplex PCR was the method, and the copy in TCRdb shows in-frame clones only, minus some. The data contain about 10,000 clones, just over 75% of them singletons. The chain is built from TRBV5-1 and TRBJ2-7, with D possibly being TRBD1 (6 bases). The sequenced material came from peripheral blood. The TCR originated in a human donor in a cohort sampled during active COVID-19. The CDR3 is CASSFAGDYEQYF. Here the CDR3 DNA reads TGCGCCAGCAGCTTTGCAGGGGACTACGAGCAGTACTTC.